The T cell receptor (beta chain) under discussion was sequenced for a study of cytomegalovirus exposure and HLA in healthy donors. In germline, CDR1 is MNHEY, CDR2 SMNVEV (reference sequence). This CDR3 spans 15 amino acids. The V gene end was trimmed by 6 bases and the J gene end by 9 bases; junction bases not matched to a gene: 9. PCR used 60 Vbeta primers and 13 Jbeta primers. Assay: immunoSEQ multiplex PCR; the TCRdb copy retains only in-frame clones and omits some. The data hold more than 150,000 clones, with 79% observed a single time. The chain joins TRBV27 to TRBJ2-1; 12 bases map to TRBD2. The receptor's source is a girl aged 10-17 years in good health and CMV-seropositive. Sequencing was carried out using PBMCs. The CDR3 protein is CASSPLAGGPVEQFF. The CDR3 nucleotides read TGTGCCAGCAGCCCCCTAGCGGGGGGGCCTGTTGAGCAGTTCTTC.